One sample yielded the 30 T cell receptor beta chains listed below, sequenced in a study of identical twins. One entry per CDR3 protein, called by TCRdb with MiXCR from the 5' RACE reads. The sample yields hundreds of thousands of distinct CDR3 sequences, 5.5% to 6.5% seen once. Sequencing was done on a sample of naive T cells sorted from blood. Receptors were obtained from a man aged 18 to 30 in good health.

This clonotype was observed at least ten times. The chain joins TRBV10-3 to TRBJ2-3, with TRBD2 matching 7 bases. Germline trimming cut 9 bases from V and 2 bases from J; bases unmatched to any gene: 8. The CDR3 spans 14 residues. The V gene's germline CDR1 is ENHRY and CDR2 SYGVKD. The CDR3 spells CAITSGGNTDTQYF. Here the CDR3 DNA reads TGTGCCATTACCTCGGGGGGAAACACAGATACGCAGTATTTT.

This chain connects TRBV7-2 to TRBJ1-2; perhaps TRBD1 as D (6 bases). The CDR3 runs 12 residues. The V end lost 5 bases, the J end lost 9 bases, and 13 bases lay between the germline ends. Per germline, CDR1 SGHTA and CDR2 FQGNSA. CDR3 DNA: TGTGCCAGCAGCCCTCAGGGGAATAGCTACACCTTC. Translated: CASSPQGNSYTF.

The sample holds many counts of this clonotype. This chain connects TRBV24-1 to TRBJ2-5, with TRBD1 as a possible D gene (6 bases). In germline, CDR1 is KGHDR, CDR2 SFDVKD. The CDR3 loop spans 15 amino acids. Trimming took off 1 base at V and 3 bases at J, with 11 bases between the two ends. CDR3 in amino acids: CATSDFKGGEETQYF. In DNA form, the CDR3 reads TGTGCCACCAGTGATTTTAAAGGGGGTGAAGAGACCCAGTACTTC.

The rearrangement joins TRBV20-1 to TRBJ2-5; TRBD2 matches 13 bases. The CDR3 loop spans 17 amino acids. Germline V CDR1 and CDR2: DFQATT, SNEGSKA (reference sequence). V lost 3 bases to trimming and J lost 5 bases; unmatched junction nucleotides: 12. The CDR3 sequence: CSARGGLAGSRRETQYF. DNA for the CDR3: TGCAGTGCTAGGGGGGGACTAGCGGGATCGAGGCGGGAGACCCAGTACTTC.

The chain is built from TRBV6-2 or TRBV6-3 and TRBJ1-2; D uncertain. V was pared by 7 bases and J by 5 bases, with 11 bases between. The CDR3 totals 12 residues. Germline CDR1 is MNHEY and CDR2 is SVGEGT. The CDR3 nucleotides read TGTGCCAGCACTAACTACGCTTATGGCTACACCTTC. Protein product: CASTNYAYGYTF.

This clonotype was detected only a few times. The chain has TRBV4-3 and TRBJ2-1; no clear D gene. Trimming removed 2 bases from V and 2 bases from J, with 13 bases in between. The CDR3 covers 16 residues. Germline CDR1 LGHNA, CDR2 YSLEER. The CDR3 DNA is TGCGCCAGCAGCCAAAGGGTCCAGGAACCCTACAATGAGCAGTTCTTC. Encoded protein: CASSQRVQEPYNEQFF.

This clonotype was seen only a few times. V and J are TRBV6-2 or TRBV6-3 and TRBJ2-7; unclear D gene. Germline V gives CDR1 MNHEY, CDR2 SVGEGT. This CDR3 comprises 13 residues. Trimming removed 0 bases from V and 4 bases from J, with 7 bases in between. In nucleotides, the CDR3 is TGTGCCAGCAGTTACTCAACCCCGTACGAGCAGTACTTC. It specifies CASSYSTPYEQYF.

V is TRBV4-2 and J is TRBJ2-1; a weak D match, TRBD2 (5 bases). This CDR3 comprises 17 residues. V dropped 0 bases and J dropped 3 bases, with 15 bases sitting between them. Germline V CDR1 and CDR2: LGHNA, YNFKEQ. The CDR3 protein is CASSQEEKRAYYNEQFF. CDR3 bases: TGTGCCAGCAGCCAAGAAGAAAAGAGGGCTTACTACAATGAGCAGTTCTTC.

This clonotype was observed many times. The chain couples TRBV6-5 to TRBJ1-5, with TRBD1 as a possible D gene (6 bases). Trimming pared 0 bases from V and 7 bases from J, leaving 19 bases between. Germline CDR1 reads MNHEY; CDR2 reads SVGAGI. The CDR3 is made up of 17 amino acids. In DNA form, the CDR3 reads TGTGCCAGCAGTTACTCGACAGGACCGGAATTATCCCAGCCCCAGCATTTT. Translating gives CASSYSTGPELSQPQHF.

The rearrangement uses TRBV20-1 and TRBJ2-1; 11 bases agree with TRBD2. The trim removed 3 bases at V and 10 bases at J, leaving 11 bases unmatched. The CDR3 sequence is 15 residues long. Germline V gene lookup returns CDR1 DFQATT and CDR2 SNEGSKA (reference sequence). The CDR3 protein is CSARVGSGRAQEQFF. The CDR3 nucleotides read TGCAGTGCTAGGGTCGGTAGCGGGAGGGCACAGGAGCAGTTCTTC.

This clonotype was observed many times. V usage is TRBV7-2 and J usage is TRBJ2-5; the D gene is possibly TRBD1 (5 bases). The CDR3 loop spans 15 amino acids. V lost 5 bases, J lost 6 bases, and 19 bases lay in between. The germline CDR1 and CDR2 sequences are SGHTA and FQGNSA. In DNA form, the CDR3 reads TGTGCCAGCAGCCCAAGAGAAGGGGCTAGGAAGACCCAGTACTTC. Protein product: CASSPREGARKTQYF.

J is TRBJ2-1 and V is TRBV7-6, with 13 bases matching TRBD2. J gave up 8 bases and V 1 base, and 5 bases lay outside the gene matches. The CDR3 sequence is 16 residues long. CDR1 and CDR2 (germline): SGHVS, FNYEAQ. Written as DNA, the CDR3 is TGTGCCAGCAGCTTAGTCGGGACTAGCGGGATCTATGAGCAGTTCTTC. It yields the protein CASSLVGTSGIYEQFF.

The CDR3 loop reads CASSSGQLLYGYTF. CDR3 bases: TGCGCCAGCAGCTCGGGACAGCTACTCTATGGCTACACCTTC. The chain joins TRBV5-1 to TRBJ1-2, with TRBD1 identical over 7 bases. The CDR3 is made up of 14 amino acids. CDR1 and CDR2 from the germline V gene are SGHRS and YFSETQ. The V gene end was trimmed by 3 bases and the J gene end by 4 bases; junction bases not matched to a gene: 6.

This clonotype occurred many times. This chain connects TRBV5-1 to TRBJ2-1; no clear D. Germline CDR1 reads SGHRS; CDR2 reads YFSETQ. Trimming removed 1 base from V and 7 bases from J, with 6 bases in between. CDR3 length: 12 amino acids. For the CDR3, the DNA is TGCGCCAGCAGCTTGCAGTGGAATGAGCAGTTCTTC. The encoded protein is CASSLQWNEQFF. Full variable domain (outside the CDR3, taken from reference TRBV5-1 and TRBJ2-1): KAGVTQTPRYLIKTRGQQVTLSCSPISGHRSVSWYQQTPGQGLQFLFEYFSETQRNKGNFPGRFSGRQFSNSRSEMNVSTLELGDSALYLCASSLQWNEQFFGPGTRLTVL.

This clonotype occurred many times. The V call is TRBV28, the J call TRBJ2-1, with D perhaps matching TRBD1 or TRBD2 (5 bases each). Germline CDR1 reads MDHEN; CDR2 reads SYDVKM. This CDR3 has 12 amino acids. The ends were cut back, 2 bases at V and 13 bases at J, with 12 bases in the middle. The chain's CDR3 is CASSLPGTPQFF. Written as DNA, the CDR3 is TGTGCCAGCAGTTTACCAGGGACCCCACAGTTCTTC.

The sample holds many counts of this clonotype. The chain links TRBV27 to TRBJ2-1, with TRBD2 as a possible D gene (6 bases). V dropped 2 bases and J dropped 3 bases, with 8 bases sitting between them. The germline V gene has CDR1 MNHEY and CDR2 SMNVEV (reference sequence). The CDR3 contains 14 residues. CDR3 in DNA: TGTGCCAGCAGTTTACGGGGGATCTACAATGAGCAGTTCTTC. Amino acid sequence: CASSLRGIYNEQFF.

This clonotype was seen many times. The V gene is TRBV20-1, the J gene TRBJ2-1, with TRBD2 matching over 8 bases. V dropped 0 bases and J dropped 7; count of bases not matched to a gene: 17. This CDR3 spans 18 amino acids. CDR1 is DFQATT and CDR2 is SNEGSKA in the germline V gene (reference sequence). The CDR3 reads CSARDSSAPGLGVNEQFF. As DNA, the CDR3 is TGCAGTGCTAGAGATTCCTCGGCTCCGGGACTAGGAGTTAATGAGCAGTTCTTC.

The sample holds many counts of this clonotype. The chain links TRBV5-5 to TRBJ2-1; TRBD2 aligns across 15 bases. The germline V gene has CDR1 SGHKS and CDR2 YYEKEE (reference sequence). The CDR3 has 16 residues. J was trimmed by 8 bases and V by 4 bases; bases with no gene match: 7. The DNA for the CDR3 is TGTGCCAGCAGCCCCGGACTAGCGGGAGGGGGTTATGAGCAGTTCTTC. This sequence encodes CASSPGLAGGGYEQFF.

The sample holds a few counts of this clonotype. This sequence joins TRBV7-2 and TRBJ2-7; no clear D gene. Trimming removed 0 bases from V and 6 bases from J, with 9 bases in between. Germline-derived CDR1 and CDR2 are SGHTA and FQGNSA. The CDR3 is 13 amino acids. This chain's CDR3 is CASSLALRREQYF. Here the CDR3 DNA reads TGTGCCAGCAGCTTAGCCCTTAGACGCGAGCAGTACTTC.

The CDR3 region is CATSREEHEQFF. The CDR3, as DNA: TGTGCCACCAGTAGGGAGGAGCATGAGCAGTTCTTC. The chain joins TRBV24-1 to TRBJ2-1; TRBD2 might be the D (6 bases). The CDR3 has 12 residues. Germline V CDR1 and CDR2: KGHDR, SFDVKD. Trimming removed 6 bases at V and 8 bases at J, with 10 bases between.

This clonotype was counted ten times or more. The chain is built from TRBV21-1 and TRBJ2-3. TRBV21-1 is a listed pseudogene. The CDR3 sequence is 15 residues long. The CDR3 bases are TGTGCCAGCAGCAAAGTTACCCCTAGCACAGATACGCAGTATTTT. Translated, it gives CASSKVTPSTDTQYF.

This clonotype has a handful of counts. CDR3 loop: CASSPGASGVKNIQYF. In nucleotides, the CDR3 is TGTGCCAGCAGCCCAGGGGCTAGCGGAGTAAAAAACATTCAGTACTTC. The chain has TRBV11-2 and TRBJ2-4; the D gene is possibly TRBD2 (7 bases). Germline lookup yields CDR1 SGHAT and CDR2 FQNNGV. V was trimmed by 5 bases and J by 4 bases, leaving 18 bases between them. The CDR3 runs to 16 residues.

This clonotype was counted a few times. The CDR3 DNA reads as TGTGCCAGCCCGAGGACAGACACTGAAGCTTTCTTT. The encoded protein is CASPRTDTEAFF. V is TRBV27 and J is TRBJ1-1, with D perhaps matching TRBD1 (6 bases). The germline V and J ends were trimmed by 8 bases and 3 bases, with 10 bases remaining between them. Germline lookup yields CDR1 MNHEY and CDR2 SMNVEV (reference sequence). The CDR3 length is 12 residues.

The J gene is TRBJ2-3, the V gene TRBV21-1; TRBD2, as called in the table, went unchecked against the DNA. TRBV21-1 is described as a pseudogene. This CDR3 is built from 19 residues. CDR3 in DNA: TGTGCCAGCAGCAAAGTACCGGTGTGGGAGGGGATAGGCACAGATACGCAGTATTTT. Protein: CASSKVPVWEGIGTDTQYF.

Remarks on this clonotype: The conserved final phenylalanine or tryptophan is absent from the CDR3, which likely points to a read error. The CDR3 region is CSASGAGYPYNEQFS. CDR3 in DNA: TGCAGTGCTAGTGGAGCAGGATATCCCTACAATGAGCAGTTCTCC. This chain uses TRBV20-1 with TRBJ2-1; D remains unclear. Between the trimmed V and J ends, which lost 3 bases and 2 bases, there was a span of 14 bases. The CDR3 extends over 15 amino acids. From germline, CDR1 is DFQATT and CDR2 SNEGSKA (reference sequence).

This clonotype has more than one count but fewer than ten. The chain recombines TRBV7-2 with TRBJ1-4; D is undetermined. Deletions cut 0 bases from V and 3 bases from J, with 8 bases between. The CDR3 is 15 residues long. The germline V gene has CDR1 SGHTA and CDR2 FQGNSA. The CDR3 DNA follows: TGTGCCAGCAGCTTAGCTCCGGCGCCTAATGAAAAACTGTTTTTT. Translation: CASSLAPAPNEKLFF. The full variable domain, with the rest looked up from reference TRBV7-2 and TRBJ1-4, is GAGVSQSPSNKVTEKGKDVELRCDPISGHTALYWYRQSLGQGLEFLIYFQGNSAPDKSGLPSDRFSAERTGGSVSTLTIQRTQQEDSAVYLCASSLAPAPNEKLFFGSGTQLSVL.

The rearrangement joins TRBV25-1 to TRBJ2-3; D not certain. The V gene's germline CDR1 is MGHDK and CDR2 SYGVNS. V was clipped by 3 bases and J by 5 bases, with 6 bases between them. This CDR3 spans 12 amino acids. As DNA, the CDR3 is TGTGCCAGCAGTGACCTGGTAGATACGCAGTATTTT. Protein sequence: CASSDLVDTQYF. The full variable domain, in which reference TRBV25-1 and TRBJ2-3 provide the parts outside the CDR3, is EADIYQTPRYLVIGTGKKITLECSQTMGHDKMYWYQQDPGMELHLIHYSYGVNSTEKGDLSSESTVSRIRTEHFPLTLESARPSHTSQYLCASSDLVDTQYFGPGTRLTVL.

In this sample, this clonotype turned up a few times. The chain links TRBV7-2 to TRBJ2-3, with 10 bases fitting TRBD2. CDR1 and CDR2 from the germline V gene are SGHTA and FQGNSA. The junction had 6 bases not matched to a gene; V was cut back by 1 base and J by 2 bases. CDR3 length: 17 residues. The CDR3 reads CASSLVVLAGPTDTQYF. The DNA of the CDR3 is TGTGCCAGCAGCTTAGTGGTACTAGCGGGACCCACAGATACGCAGTATTTT.

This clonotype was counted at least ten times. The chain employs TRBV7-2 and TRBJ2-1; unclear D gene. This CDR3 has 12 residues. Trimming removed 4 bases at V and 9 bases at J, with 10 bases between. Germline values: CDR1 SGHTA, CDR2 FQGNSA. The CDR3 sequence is CASSYPTREQFF. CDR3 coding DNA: TGTGCCAGCAGCTATCCGACACGTGAGCAGTTCTTC.

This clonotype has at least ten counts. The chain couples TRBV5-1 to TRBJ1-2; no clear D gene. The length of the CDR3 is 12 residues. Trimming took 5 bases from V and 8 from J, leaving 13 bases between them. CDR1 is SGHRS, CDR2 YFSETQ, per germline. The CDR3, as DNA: TGCGCCAGCAGTGGCAGAAGGAAGGGCTACACCTTC. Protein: CASSGRRKGYTF.